Following are 24 T cell receptor beta chains from one sample sequenced in a study of cytomegalovirus exposure and HLA in healthy donors. A multiplex PCR was run with 60 Vbeta primers and 13 Jbeta primers. Measured with immunoSEQ multiplex PCR; TCRdb has only the in-frame clones, and not every one. This table has 150,000 to 200,000 clones, about 80% appearing once. Material: PBMCs. The source is a man younger than 35 in good health and CMV-seropositive.

J is TRBJ2-7 and V is TRBV18, with unresolved D. The CDR3 length is 14 residues. Germline lookup yields CDR1 KGHSH and CDR2 LQKENI. Trimming removed 3 bases from V and 6 bases from J, with 15 bases in between. The CDR3 sequence: CASSPTFHPGEQYF. Written as DNA, the CDR3 is TGTGCCAGCTCACCCACTTTCCACCCCGGCGAGCAGTACTTC.

This chain links TRBV5-4 with TRBJ2-5; D is ambiguous. V lost 4 bases, J lost 9 bases, and 16 bases lay in between. The germline V gene has CDR1 SGHNT and CDR2 YYREEE (reference sequence). The CDR3 is 13 residues long. The CDR3 loop reads CASSVGSPEAQYF. CDR3 bases: TGTGCCAGCAGCGTTGGGTCTCCCGAGGCCCAGTACTTC.

This clone has a handful of counts. The V and J genes are TRBV11-2 and TRBJ2-3; a weak D match, TRBD1 (5 bases). The CDR3 has 16 residues. Deletions cut 5 bases from V and 2 bases from J, with 17 bases between. The germline V gene has CDR1 SGHAT and CDR2 FQNNGV. The CDR3 DNA is TGTGCCAGCAGCCTACGACCGACAGCCTACACAGATACGCAGTATTTT. Translated, it gives CASSLRPTAYTDTQYF.

V and J are TRBV7-8 and TRBJ2-6; D unclear. CDR3 size: 17 residues. CDR1 is SGHVS, CDR2 FQNEAQ, per germline. The V gene lost 3 bases and the J gene lost 0 bases, with 12 bases spanning the gap. The CDR3 coding sequence is TGTGCCAGCAGCTTTTATCCGATGAGCTCTGGGGCCAACGTCCTGACTTTC. Its translation is CASSFYPMSSGANVLTF. Using reference TRBV7-8 and TRBJ2-6 for the parts outside the CDR3, the full variable domain is GAGVSQSPRYKVAKRGQDVALRCDPISGHVSLFWYQQALGQGPEFLTYFQNEAQLDKSGLPSDRFFAERPEGSVSTLKIQRTQQEDSAVYLCASSFYPMSSGANVLTFGAGSRLTVL.

The chain is built from TRBV30 and TRBJ1-1, with D maybe TRBD1 (6 bases). CDR1 is GTSNPN and CDR2 is SVGIG in the germline V gene (reference sequence). There are 12 residues in the CDR3. Trimming removed 3 bases from V and 8 bases from J, with 13 bases in between. CDR3 residues: CAWSFEQGEAFF. The CDR3 nucleotides read TGTGCCTGGAGCTTCGAACAGGGAGAAGCTTTCTTT.

This clone has more than one count but fewer than ten. The gene calls are TRBV7-9 and TRBJ1-1; D is ambiguous. V dropped 1 base and J dropped 9 bases, with 12 bases sitting between them. CDR1 and CDR2 (germline): SEHNR, FQNEAQ (reference sequence). The CDR3 loop spans 13 amino acids. The CDR3 coding sequence is TGTGCCAGCAGCTTAGTAGTAGATGTACAAGCTTTCTTT. It yields the protein CASSLVVDVQAFF.

The CDR3 DNA reads as TGTGCCAGCAGCTCCCGGGGGGGGAGAGAGACCCAGTACTTC. As protein: CASSSRGGRETQYF. The rearrangement links TRBV5-6 to TRBJ2-5, with TRBD2 matching 8 bases. This CDR3 has 14 amino acids. Germline lookup yields CDR1 SGHDT and CDR2 YYEEEE. V shed 3 bases, J shed 4 bases, and the junction held 5 bases outside the gene matches. The full variable domain, its missing parts supplied by reference TRBV5-6 and TRBJ2-5, is DAGVTQSPTHLIKTRGQQVTLRCSPKSGHDTVSWYQQALGQGPQFIFQYYEEEERQRGNFPDRFSGHQFPNYSSELNVNALLLGDSALYLCASSSRGGRETQYFGPGTRLLVL.

The rearrangement joins TRBV5-6 to TRBJ2-7, with 8 bases identical to TRBD1. CDR1 and CDR2 (germline): SGHDT, YYEEEE. With V trimmed by 1 base and J by 2 bases, 2 bases remained unmatched. This CDR3 is built from 14 residues. CDR3 DNA sequence: TGTGCCAGCAGCTTGTGGACAGGGACCTACGAGCAGTACTTC. Residues: CASSLWTGTYEQYF.

The V call is TRBV7-9, the J call TRBJ1-5; TRBD1 is a possible D gene (6 bases). This CDR3 region has 14 residues. The V and J ends lost 1 base and 6 bases respectively, with 10 bases between them. Germline lookup yields CDR1 SEHNR and CDR2 FQNEAQ (reference sequence). This chain's CDR3 is CASSLGQDGQPQHF. In DNA, the CDR3 is TGTGCCAGCAGCTTAGGACAGGATGGTCAGCCCCAGCATTTT.

This clone was counted a few times. The V and J genes are TRBV9 and TRBJ2-5; TRBD2 might be the D (6 bases). Per germline, CDR1 SGDLS and CDR2 YYNGEE. There are 13 residues in the CDR3. V was trimmed by 3 bases and J by 5 bases, leaving 11 bases between them. The CDR3 DNA reads as TGTGCCAGCAGCGGACCGGAGGGGGAGACCCAGTACTTC. Translating gives CASSGPEGETQYF.

The gene calls are TRBV7-9 and TRBJ1-1; D unclear. There are 13 residues in the CDR3. V was clipped by 2 bases and J by 5 bases, with 9 bases between them. CDR1 is SEHNR, CDR2 FQNEAQ, per germline (reference sequence). The CDR3 region is CASSLNAMTEAFF. CDR3 DNA sequence: TGTGCCAGCAGCTTAAATGCTATGACTGAAGCTTTCTTT.

This clone has only a few counts. V and J are TRBV6-5 and TRBJ1-1, with D uncertain. Between the trimmed V and J ends, which lost 6 bases and 8 bases, there was a span of 22 bases. The V gene's germline CDR1 is MNHEY and CDR2 SVGAGI. The length of the CDR3 is 15 residues. CDR3 DNA sequence: TGTGCCAGCAGCTACCAACCCCCGATAACTCGAGAAGCTTTCTTT. It translates to CASSYQPPITREAFF.

The CDR3 region is CASHRGEKLFF. In DNA form, the CDR3 reads TGTGCCAGCCACCGCGGTGAAAAACTGTTTTTT. This rearrangement joins TRBV18 to TRBJ1-4, with D hard to call. This CDR3 comprises 11 residues. Germline V CDR1 and CDR2: KGHSH, LQKENI. Between the trimmed V and J ends, which lost 8 bases and 7 bases, there was a span of 8 bases.

This sequence joins TRBV9 and TRBJ1-5; perhaps TRBD1 as D (5 bases). This CDR3 contains 13 residues. The V gene's germline CDR1 is SGDLS and CDR2 YYNGEE. V lost 5 bases and J lost 1, with 7 bases in between. CDR3 loop: CASRRGSNQPQHF. The DNA of the CDR3 is TGTGCCAGCAGGCGGGGGAGCAATCAGCCCCAGCATTTT.

V usage is TRBV7-3 and J usage is TRBJ2-7; maybe TRBD2 (7 bases). V was cut by 2 bases and J by 5 bases, with 16 bases left in between. The CDR3 is made up of 15 amino acids. Germline CDR1 is SGHTA and CDR2 is FQGTGA. For the CDR3, the DNA is TGTGCCAGCAGCTTATCGGCGGGGGCGATGAACGAGCAGTACTTC. This translates into CASSLSAGAMNEQYF. The whole variable domain, filled in from reference TRBV7-3 and TRBJ2-7, reads GAGVSQTPSNKVTEKGKYVELRCDPISGHTALYWYRQSLGQGPEFLIYFQGTGAADDSGLPNDRFFAVRPEGSVSTLKIQRTERGDSAVYLCASSLSAGAMNEQYFGPGTRLTVT.

This chain links TRBV5-6 with TRBJ2-3; 14 bases map to TRBD2. Unmatched junction bases numbered 3, after V lost 4 bases and J lost 8 bases. The CDR3 is made up of 14 amino acids. Germline V gene lookup returns CDR1 SGHDT and CDR2 YYEEEE. This chain's CDR3 is CASSGGLAGGTQYF. The CDR3, as DNA: TGTGCCAGCAGCGGAGGACTAGCGGGAGGTACGCAGTATTTT.

The CDR3 DNA is TGTGCCAGCAGCCCGGGACAGGGGGTTGTTACTGAAGCTTTCTTT. Translating gives CASSPGQGVVTEAFF. J is TRBJ1-1 and V is TRBV7-8, with 11 bases fitting TRBD1. The CDR3 sequence is 15 residues long. Germline V gene lookup returns CDR1 SGHVS and CDR2 FQNEAQ. The junction had 7 bases not matched to a gene; V was cut back by 5 bases and J by 5 bases.

The chain has TRBV19 and TRBJ1-2; D is unresolved. V shed 2 bases and J shed 8 bases, with 12 bases lying between them. Germline V gene sequence: CDR1 LNHDA, CDR2 SQIVND (reference sequence). The CDR3 has 13 amino acids. DNA for the CDR3: TGTGCCAGTAGTATAATGTCCACGGAGGGCTACACCTTC. It specifies CASSIMSTEGYTF.

The gene calls are TRBV2 and TRBJ2-3, with 9 bases that match TRBD2. Germline assignment: CDR1 SNHLY and CDR2 FYNNEI. V shed 6 bases, J shed 2 bases, and the junction held 9 bases outside the gene matches. The CDR3 length is 16 residues. This chain's CDR3 is CASRPHSGGFTDTQYF. In nucleotides, the CDR3 is TGTGCCAGCAGGCCCCATAGCGGGGGATTCACAGATACGCAGTATTTT.

The chain employs TRBV6-1 and TRBJ2-5, with unresolved D. The CDR3 runs 12 residues. V lost 6 bases and J 3 bases, leaving 8 bases between the germline ends. Germline V CDR1 and CDR2: MNHNS, SASEGT. The CDR3 coding sequence is TGTGCCAGCAGGAGGCAGAAAGAGACCCAGTACTTC. It is translated as CASRRQKETQYF.

The V gene is TRBV5-5, the J gene TRBJ2-1; 14 bases line up with TRBD2. Germline-derived CDR1 and CDR2 are SGHKS and YYEKEE (reference sequence). V lost 7 bases to trimming and J lost 4 bases; unmatched junction nucleotides: 7. The CDR3 consists of 16 residues. The CDR3 spells CASVGLAGGWYNEQFF. The CDR3 DNA is TGTGCCAGCGTAGGACTAGCGGGAGGTTGGTACAATGAGCAGTTCTTC.

The chain carries TRBV15 and TRBJ2-1, with D perhaps matching TRBD1 (8 bases). CDR3 size: 15 residues. Germline V gives CDR1 LNHNV, CDR2 YYDKDF (reference sequence). Trimming took off 5 bases at V and 4 bases at J, with 15 bases between the two ends. The CDR3 DNA is TGTGCCACCAGCTACAGGGGGGGGGAGTACAATGAGCAGTTCTTC. Its translation is CATSYRGGEYNEQFF.

A note on this clone: Relative to the germline gene, one junction end is altered; a read error may explain this. This rearrangement joins TRBV7-7 to TRBJ2-5, with TRBD2 matching 8 bases. Germline assignment: CDR1 SSHAT and CDR2 FNYEAQ (reference sequence). CDR3 length equals 15 residues. The CDR3 DNA reads as TGTGCTAGCAGCTTGATCGCGGGAGGTGGGGAGACCCAGTACTTC. Translation: CASSLIAGGGETQYF. The full variable domain, its missing parts supplied by reference TRBV7-7 and TRBJ2-5, is GAGVSQSPRYKVTKRGQDVTLRCDPISSHATLYWYQQALGQGPEFLTYFNYEAQPDKSGLPSDRFSAERPEGSISTLTIQRTEQRDSAMYRCASSLIAGGGETQYFGPGTRLLVL.

The chain joins TRBV11-2 to TRBJ1-1, with D maybe TRBD1 (5 bases). Trimming pared 2 bases from V and 5 bases from J, leaving 9 bases between. The CDR3 is made up of 13 amino acids. Germline V lookup: CDR1 SGHAT, CDR2 FQNNGV. The CDR3 sequence is CASSLYAGTEAFF. In DNA, the CDR3 is TGTGCCAGCAGCTTATACGCAGGGACTGAAGCTTTCTTT.